The present T cell receptor beta chain was sequenced within a study of blood T cell repertoires in COVID-19. Across the study: The United States, Italy and Spain provided the acute and convalescent COVID-19 samples. From T cells, B-cell-depleted T cells, or PBMCs came the material, which was cDNA or gDNA.

Looked up from germline, CDR1 is MGHRA and CDR2 is YSYEKL. V was clipped by 4 bases and J by 7 bases; unmatched bases: 7. The CDR3 sequence is 15 residues long. In the study's own analysis: From reference gene primer amplification, estimates of nucleated cell counts were derived. Repertoires were generated with immunoSEQ multiplex PCR, while TCRdb's copy carries only in-frame clones and drops some. V, J and clone size were drawn from that table, and D and trimming were deduced from the DNA. The sample includes approximately 90,000 clones, 80% of them seen just once. What was sequenced was peripheral blood. The chain carries TRBV4-1 and TRBJ2-2, with TRBD1 identical over 9 bases. The sequence derives from a woman older than 75 with acute or convalescent COVID-19. The CDR3 spells CASSPGTGKVGELFF. CDR3 bases: TGCGCCAGCAGCCCAGGGACAGGGAAGGTCGGGGAGCTGTTTTTT.